Below, 8 T cell receptor beta chains from the same sample are listed, as sequenced in a study. MiXCR, run by TCRdb on the RT-PCR reads, gives a single entry per CDR3 protein. The sample records about 680,000 distinct CDR3 sequences, approximately 14% being singletons. The source material was memory CD4+ T cells from blood. Receptors were obtained from a female donor in good health, serving as a healthy control.

This clonotype was counted between two and nine times. The chain employs TRBV4-2 and TRBJ2-1, with a weak D call TRBD2 (5 bases). The CDR3 contains 16 residues. CDR1 and CDR2 from the germline V gene are LGHNA and YNFKEQ. V lost 2 bases, J lost 6 bases, and 17 bases lay in between. CDR3 DNA: TGTGCCAGCAGCCAACCCGGCGAGGGATGGGGCAATGAGCAGTTCTTC. Amino acid sequence: CASSQPGEGWGNEQFF.

Only a few counts were recorded for this clonotype. The chain employs TRBV5-1 and TRBJ2-1; 13 nucleotides match TRBD2. The junction had 5 bases not matched to a gene; V was cut back by 4 bases and J by 7 bases. Germline-derived CDR1 and CDR2 are SGHRS and YFSETQ. The CDR3 spans 15 residues. The CDR3 sequence: CASSPSTSGGNEQFF. CDR3 in DNA: TGCGCCAGCAGCCCCTCGACTAGCGGGGGGAATGAGCAGTTCTTC.

This clonotype has at least ten counts. The chain is built from TRBV6-5 and TRBJ2-3, with D possibly being TRBD1 or TRBD2 (5 bases each). The CDR3 covers 15 residues. Germline-derived CDR1 and CDR2 are MNHEY and SVGAGI. V was cut by 7 bases and J by 6 bases, with 20 bases left in between. CDR3 in DNA: TGTGCCAGCAACCCCGCGTGGGGGTATGTGGATACGCAGTATTTT. Its translation: CASNPAWGYVDTQYF.

The table lists this clonotype with a few counts. V usage is TRBV15 and J usage is TRBJ2-1, with 10 nucleotides matching TRBD2. CDR3 length: 16 residues. Trimming removed 3 bases from V and 7 bases from J; junction bases left unmatched: 9. Germline loops: CDR1 LNHNV, CDR2 YYDKDF (reference sequence). As DNA, the CDR3 is TGTGCCACCAGCAGCGGGACTAGCGCCATTTCTAATGAGCAGTTCTTC. Residues: CATSSGTSAISNEQFF.

This clonotype was counted between two and nine times. The chain is built from TRBV19 and TRBJ2-3, with D unresolved. Germline V lookup: CDR1 LNHDA, CDR2 SQIVND (reference sequence). Trimming shortened V by 5 bases and J by 2 bases, and 11 bases separated the two germline ends. The length of the CDR3 is 14 residues. CDR3 protein: CASSVDRNTDTQYF. For the CDR3, the DNA is TGTGCCAGTAGTGTGGACCGCAACACAGATACGCAGTATTTT.

This chain links TRBV4-1 with TRBJ2-7, with TRBD1 matching 9 bases. With V trimmed by 4 bases and J by 4 bases, 8 bases remained unmatched. Germline CDR1 and CDR2: MGHRA and YSYEKL. The CDR3 contains 15 residues. In DNA, the CDR3 is TGCGCCAGCAGCCTCCGGGACAGGGAGGGATACGAGCAGTACTTC. Translation gives CASSLRDREGYEQYF.

In this sample, this clonotype turned up many times. The gene calls are TRBV6-5 and TRBJ1-4; no clear D. V dropped 6 bases and J dropped 8 bases, with 13 bases sitting between them. CDR3 length: 13 amino acids. Germline values: CDR1 MNHEY, CDR2 SVGAGI. CDR3 coding DNA: TGTGCCAGCAGAGATCGAGTGGCGGAAAAACTGTTTTTT. Its protein is CASRDRVAEKLFF.

In this sample, this clonotype turned up a few times. Lacking the conserved final phenylalanine or tryptophan, this CDR3 likely reflects a read error. The V call is TRBV6-6, the J call TRBJ2-7; 7 bases are a match to TRBD1. This CDR3 contains 12 residues. Germline assignment: CDR1 MNHNY and CDR2 SVGAGI (reference sequence). Trimming removed 5 bases from V and 6 bases from J; junction bases left unmatched: 4. The CDR3 loop reads CASSHGTAEQYL. The CDR3 DNA reads TGTGCCAGCAGTCACGGGACAGCCGAGCAGTACTTA.